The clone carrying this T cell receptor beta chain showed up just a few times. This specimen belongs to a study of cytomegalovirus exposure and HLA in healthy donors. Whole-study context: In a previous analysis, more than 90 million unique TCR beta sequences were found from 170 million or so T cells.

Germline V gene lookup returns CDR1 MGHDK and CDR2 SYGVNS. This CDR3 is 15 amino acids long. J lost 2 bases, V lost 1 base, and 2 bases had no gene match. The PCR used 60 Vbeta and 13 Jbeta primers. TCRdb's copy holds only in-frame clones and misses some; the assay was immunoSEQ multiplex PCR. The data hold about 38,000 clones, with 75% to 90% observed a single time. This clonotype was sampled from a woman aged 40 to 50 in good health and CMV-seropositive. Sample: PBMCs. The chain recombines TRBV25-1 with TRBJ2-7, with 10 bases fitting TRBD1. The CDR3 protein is CASSEWDRGTYEQYF. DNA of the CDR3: TGTGCCAGCAGTGAATGGGACAGGGGAACCTACGAGCAGTACTTC.